This T cell receptor (beta chain) was observed in a study of PD-L1 blockade in urothelial cancer (TCRdb year 2017). The study in broad terms: Every patient began therapy in 2014 and was given atezolizumab 1,200 mg intravenously every 3 weeks. Under 30 patients had pretreatment blood TCR-seq, some 25 had at least one posttreatment blood collection, and some 25 had tumor TCR-seq. Blood samples gave a median of approximately 150,000 T cells and tens of thousands of unique TCRs, with a median clonality of roughly 0.08. Blood samples were analyzed 3 weeks after the start of treatment (second dose) and 6 weeks after the start of treatment. Durable clinical benefit was achieved by nine patients and was not achieved by 20 patients. Patients had an ECOG performance status of 0 or 1 and had received between 0 and 3 prior chemotherapy regimens. In the same patients, whole exome sequencing and RNA sequencing of pretreatment tumors were performed in addition to TCR sequencing. About 90% of the roughly 29 patients were males with bladder-origin urothelial cancer, and about 65% of the roughly 30 reported a prior smoking history. Somatic, immune and clinical correlates of response to PD-L1 blockade with atezolizumab in urothelial cancer were the focus of an exploratory multi-omic analysis. Durable clinical benefit was defined as progression-free survival longer than 6 months, and TCR features were also tested against progression-free and overall survival. Pretreatment tumor samples, along with matched peripheral blood serially collected before and after atezolizumab treatment, were subjected to TCR sequencing. Paper-wide results and their limitations: Among patients with durable benefit, tumor-associated TCR clones showed greater expansion in peripheral blood 3 weeks after treatment started (n ≈ 23, p = 0.022). Because of the small sample size (n ≈ 30) and the many exploratory analyses performed, the results are intended to be regarded as hypothesis-generating. Improved progression-free and overall survival was found to be associated with pretreatment peripheral blood TCR clonality below the median.

V is cut by 0 bases and J by 3 bases, and the space between the germline ends is 24 bases. From cysteine to phenylalanine, the CDR3 is 20 amino acids long. Solely the CDR3 DNA is kept, with 60 bases framed from the first base. Looking up the germline V gene yields CDR1 LGHNA and CDR2 YNFKEQ. On this clone: Its recognized antigen is unknown. Per-base quality was not reported, and no clone a single base away is much larger than it.

To estimate absolute template abundance from read counts, synthetic TCR analog templates were spiked into each PCR. The immunoSEQ assay used bias-controlled V and J gene primers to amplify TCRbeta CDR3 regions from genomic DNA. Sequencing of rearranged TCRbeta segments was performed at approximately 20X coverage. In the original analysis: Clustering was used to correct sequencing errors, and CDR3s were annotated against IMGT to assign V, D and J genes. Downstream analyses used only productive TCRbeta rearrangements and left out out-of-frame or stop-codon sequences. To compute clonality, Shannon entropy was normalized by the log of the number of unique productive sequences and then subtracted from one. Clones differing between time points or between blood and tumor were identified using Fisher's exact test with Benjamini-Hochberg correction, with an adjusted p below 0.01 applied as the threshold. This immuneACCESS table, as held by TCRdb, lists in-frame sequences with V and J called but not all clones. Of the missing ones, under half trace to an unresolved V gene in checked studies; the others have no known cause. V and J calls and clone size follow that table, whereas D and trimming were derived from the DNA. The sample profile shows 70,000 to 90,000 clones; over 65% of them were found once. The ten largest account for under 15% of the sample.

The sample's time point, from its label and the paper: pretreatment peripheral blood. A cohort of 25 to 30 patients with locally advanced or metastatic urothelial carcinoma, treated at Memorial Sloan Kettering on a trial protocol, was included. Peripheral blood mononuclear cells were collected from each patient pretreatment and during treatment, giving between 1 and 8 total time points per patient. The Qiagen DNeasy Blood extraction kit was used to purify genomic DNA from total PBMCs and tumor samples. PBMCs were collected pretreatment and during treatment, and were isolated and stored as previously described.

This TCR came from a man in his 60s with urothelial cancer. In this chain, TRBV4-2 is recombined with TRBJ2-4; the D gene is possibly TRBD1, with 5 bases matching. The sequenced sample was PBMCs, obtained around atezolizumab (anti-PD-L1) treatment. The DNA reads TGTGCCAGCAGCCAAGAAGACGGCAGGGCCAACCTTATGTACAAAAACATTCAGTACTTC. This yields the protein CASSQEDGRANLMYKNIQYF.